Here is one T cell receptor (beta chain) with its context. Many counts were recorded for this clonotype. This receptor's antigen is unknown. No clone much larger than this one lies a single base away; base qualities are absent. cDNA was synthesized by template-switch 5'RACE using a primer with a 10-nucleotide random unique molecular identifier that tagged each TCR transcript. Every sequencing run yielded over 190 million TCR-beta sequences covering 15-18 subjects. The RNeasy kit was used to extract total RNA. Using the KAPA Real-time Library Amplification kit, TCR-beta VDJ regions were amplified with primers for the TCR constant region and the 5'RACE anchor. Sample indexes and Illumina adaptors were added in a first PCR, after which library yield was increased in a second PCR. After purification with Ampure beads, the TCR product of roughly 650 bp was size-selected on a 2% E-gel SizeSelection system. Before pooling, library quality was assessed on a Bioanalyzer, concentration was determined with Qubit, and library quantification was performed with the Kapa Library Quantification kit. Paired-end 2 x 150 bp sequencing of the libraries was performed on an Illumina HiSeq 2500. To increase sequence diversity, about 25-31% phiX was spiked into each library pool. In the paper's pipeline: Quality-filtered reads were processed with the UMI-based MiGEC pipeline, which removed over 85% of raw TCR sequences during error correction. VDJ genes were aligned to IMGT germline references, and clonotypes were defined by unique CDR3 amino acid sequence plus V-J genes. VDJtools evaluated clonal expansion, Shannon diversity and CDR3 relatedness (CalcPairwiseDistances, ClusterSamples); CLCbio workbench built phylogenetic trees. Clones with at least 8 unique UMIs were defined as expanded, with this threshold being based on coefficient-of-variation modelling across technical triplicates. The public reads were reanalyzed by TCRdb: fastp trimming at Q25, MiXCR alignment, in-frame beta chains only. Each entry is one CDR3 protein sequence, shown with its most common DNA and genes. None of the V and J calls come from the authors' own analysis; TCRdb made them. The sample has roughly 48,000 distinct CDR3 sequences on record, roughly a quarter of them singletons. The top ten hold 20% to 30% of the sample.

The data stem from a study of neurological immune-mediated disorders (dated by TCRdb to between 2018 and 2021). Some background on the complete study: Using UMI-based sequencing, the study compared peripheral blood TCR-beta repertoires from patients with HTLV-I-associated myelopathy (HAM/TSP), patients with multiple sclerosis, and healthy controls. Alongside PBMC samples, the set of approximately 100 TCR-beta libraries contained longitudinal samples, technical triplicates, and paired CD4+ and CD8+ T-cell subsets that had been sorted. The cohort was made up of 68 subjects, consisting of some 14 HAM/TSP patients, 34 multiple sclerosis patients and around 20 healthy controls. What the authors observed across the whole study: No identical CDR3 amino acid sequences were found to be shared among expanded clones across subjects, suggesting that TCR-beta repertoires were private in all groups. The highest TCR clonal expansion was observed in HAM/TSP patients, whereas the lowest was observed in MS patients, even when compared with healthy controls.

Healthy controls were blood bank volunteers in Maryland, USA. Libraries from unsorted PBMCs were made from 2 million PBMCs kept in RNAlater at -80 degrees C until RNA extraction. Peripheral blood was subjected to Ficoll-Hypaque density gradient centrifugation to isolate PBMCs, which were then cryopreserved in liquid nitrogen. The sample taken for sequencing was PBMCs. The clonotype originates from a woman in her 70s in good health.

CDR3 loop: CASSFTEVNNEQFF. The sequenced DNA is TGTGCCAGCAGTTTTACCGAAGTTAACAATGAGCAGTTCTTC. This sequence uses TRBV12-3 or TRBV12-4 and TRBJ2-1, with an unclear D gene assignment. V and J lose 3 bases and 5 bases, and a span of 11 bases separates them. Spanning cysteine to phenylalanine, the CDR3 consists of 14 amino acids. Just CDR3 DNA is preserved here, 42 bases in frame from base 1.